One sample yielded the 30 T cell receptor beta chains listed below, sequenced in a study of early T cells in non-severe SARS-CoV-2 infection. TCRdb fed the 5' RACE reads into MiXCR, producing one record per CDR3 protein. Among roughly 58,000 distinct CDR3 sequences listed, approximately 6.2% were seen once. Sequenced sample: whole blood. The origin of the receptors is an adult who was a healthcare worker with PCR-confirmed SARS-CoV-2 infection or an uninfected control (not recorded which).

The table lists this clonotype with many counts. The chain carries TRBV11-2 and TRBJ2-3; 8 bases agree with TRBD2. CDR3 length: 14 amino acids. Germline V gene data show CDR1 as SGHAT and CDR2 as FQNNGV. Unmatched junction bases numbered 1, after V lost 1 base and J lost 4 bases. As DNA, the CDR3 is TGTGCCAGCAGCTTAGTCGGGGGGGCAGATACGCAGTATTTT. This translates into CASSLVGGADTQYF. The entire variable domain, with the rest obtained from reference TRBV11-2 and TRBJ2-3, is as follows: EAGVAQSPRYKIIEKRQSVAFWCNPISGHATLYWYQQILGQGPKLLIQFQNNGVVDDSQLPKDRFSAERLKGVDSTLKIQPAKLEDSAVYLCASSLVGGADTQYFGPGTRLTVL.

This clonotype was seen at least ten times. The chain couples TRBV12-3 or TRBV12-4 to TRBJ2-6; D call uncertain. V was clipped by 5 bases and J by 2 bases, with 10 bases between them. This CDR3 has 15 amino acids. CDR3 coding DNA: TGTGCCAGCAGTGTAGGGATAACTGGGGCCAACGTCCTGACTTTC. This translates into CASSVGITGANVLTF.

This clonotype was observed at least ten times. This chain connects TRBV20-1 to TRBJ2-5; D is ambiguous. Germline V gene lookup returns CDR1 DFQATT and CDR2 SNEGSKA (reference sequence). Trimming cost V 5 bases and J 5 bases, with 18 bases left between them. The CDR3 is 14 amino acids. The CDR3 region has the DNA TGCAGTGCTGGTGGCGGATTGCGTTCGGAGACCCAGTACTTC. Translating it yields CSAGGGLRSETQYF.

With respect to this clonotype: A much larger clone is a single base away; this may be a read error. V usage is TRBV28 and J usage is TRBJ1-5; D is possibly TRBD1 (6 bases). V was trimmed by 5 bases and J by 3 bases, leaving 11 bases between them. CDR3 length: 14 amino acids. Germline CDR1 is MDHEN and CDR2 is SYDVKM. CDR3 protein: CASSLKGVNQPQHF. The CDR3 nucleotides read TGTGCCAGCAGTCTCAAGGGGGTCAATCAGCCCCAGCATTTT.

The rearrangement uses TRBV5-1 and TRBJ1-6; possible D gene TRBD1, 5 bases. Trimming cost V 4 bases and J 10 bases, with 18 bases left between them. Germline-derived CDR1 and CDR2 are SGHRS and YFSETQ. The CDR3 length is 15 residues. CDR3 DNA sequence: TGCGCCAGCAGCGCGGCAACGCCCGACAGATCACCCCTCCACTTT. Translation: CASSAATPDRSPLHF.

At least ten counts were recorded for this clonotype. The chain carries TRBV29-1 and TRBJ2-1; 11 bases match TRBD2. This CDR3 comprises 14 residues. Germline trimming cut 7 bases from V and 6 bases from J; bases unmatched to any gene: 8. Germline values: CDR1 SQVTM, CDR2 ANQGSEA. The CDR3 here is CSAAIGLAGNEQFF. CDR3 DNA: TGCAGCGCCGCTATAGGACTAGCGGGCAATGAGCAGTTCTTC.

This clonotype was seen repeatedly, ten times or more. The chain employs TRBV11-2 and TRBJ2-3, with D possibly being TRBD2 (6 bases). CDR3 length equals 17 residues. CDR1 SGHAT and CDR2 FQNNGV come from the germline V gene. V gave up 5 bases and J gave up 2 bases, with 20 bases separating them. The CDR3 region is CASSPGVGGALTDTQYF. CDR3 sequence (DNA): TGTGCCAGCAGCCCCGGCGTCGGGGGAGCACTCACAGATACGCAGTATTTT.

This clonotype was observed at least ten times. This chain joins TRBV28 and TRBJ1-2, with 7 bases identical to TRBD1. CDR3 length: 14 residues. Germline assignment: CDR1 MDHEN and CDR2 SYDVKM. V dropped 8 bases and J dropped 6; count of bases not matched to a gene: 12. The CDR3 region has the DNA TGTGCCAGCCTAGAGGGCAGGGGGGAAGATGGCTACACCTTC. This codes for CASLEGRGEDGYTF.

V and J are TRBV18 and TRBJ1-4; 10 bases match TRBD1. The CDR3 consists of 18 residues. Unmatched junction bases numbered 15, after V lost 3 bases and J lost 8 bases. Germline loops: CDR1 KGHSH, CDR2 LQKENI. CDR3 loop: CASSPTRGTGASPEKLFF. CDR3 DNA: TGTGCCAGCTCACCCACTCGTGGGACAGGGGCCTCCCCGGAAAAACTGTTTTTT.

This rearrangement joins TRBV6-1 to TRBJ2-2; weak D call: TRBD2 (7 bases). CDR3 length: 13 residues. With 2 bases removed from V and 13 bases from J, the gap between germline ends came to 14 bases. Germline CDR1 is MNHNS and CDR2 is SASEGT. Written as DNA, the CDR3 is TGTGCCAGCAGTGAAAGATGGGGGGGCGTGCTGTTTTTT. This sequence encodes CASSERWGGVLFF.

This clonotype has at least ten counts. The rearrangement links TRBV6-6 to TRBJ1-1; D gene unclear. CDR3 length equals 13 residues. The germline V and J ends were trimmed by 2 bases and 5 bases, with 9 bases remaining between them. From germline, CDR1 is MNHNY and CDR2 SVGAGI (reference sequence). The CDR3 nucleotides read TGTGCCAGCAGTTACGGTGTCGGGACTGAAGCTTTCTTT. Amino acid sequence: CASSYGVGTEAFF.

This clonotype has at least ten counts. This chain connects TRBV20-1 to TRBJ2-1; D is unresolved. V was trimmed by 8 bases and J by 0 bases, leaving 17 bases between them. CDR3 size: 15 residues. CDR1 is DFQATT and CDR2 is SNEGSKA in the germline V gene (reference sequence). CDR3 in DNA: TGCAGTCAACTGCCTGGCGGAACCTCCTACAATGAGCAGTTCTTC. This codes for CSQLPGGTSYNEQFF.

This clonotype was picked up a small number of times. The chain employs TRBV18 and TRBJ1-6; tentative D call: TRBD1 (6 bases). Trimming removed 8 bases from V and 5 bases from J, with 16 bases in between. The CDR3 spans 15 residues. Germline loops: CDR1 KGHSH, CDR2 LQKENI. The CDR3 bases are TGTGCCAGCCCCCGGGGGGGGCCGCATAATTCACCCCTCCACTTT. This encodes CASPRGGPHNSPLHF.

At least ten counts were recorded for this clonotype. The chain couples TRBV20-1 to TRBJ1-2, with D possibly being TRBD1 (5 bases). Trimming shortened V by 3 bases and J by 5 bases, and 10 bases separated the two germline ends. Germline-derived CDR1 and CDR2 are DFQATT and SNEGSKA (reference sequence). The CDR3 runs to 12 residues. CDR3 sequence (DNA): TGCAGTGCTAGTGGGGGGAATTATGGCTACACCTTC. Protein: CSASGGNYGYTF.

The table lists this clonotype with many counts. This sequence joins TRBV7-9 and TRBJ1-6; no firm D call. Per germline, CDR1 SEHNR and CDR2 FQNEAQ (reference sequence). Trimming pared 5 bases from V and 7 bases from J, leaving 18 bases between. The CDR3 is 16 residues long. The CDR3 coding sequence is TGTGCCAGCAGCGATTCTAGGGAGCAGGACAATTCACCCCTCCACTTT. Amino acids: CASSDSREQDNSPLHF.

This clonotype was seen many times. The V and J genes are TRBV20-1 and TRBJ1-2; TRBD1 might be the D (6 bases). V dropped 5 bases and J dropped 5 bases, with 15 bases sitting between them. Germline lookup yields CDR1 DFQATT and CDR2 SNEGSKA (reference sequence). This CDR3 has 13 residues. Here the CDR3 reads CSADRQVSYGYTF. DNA for the CDR3: TGCAGTGCTGACCGACAGGTATCTTATGGCTACACCTTC.

The chain joins TRBV5-6 to TRBJ2-5, with 9 bases matching TRBD1. Germline V gene sequence: CDR1 SGHDT, CDR2 YYEEEE. This CDR3 region has 15 residues. J was trimmed by 3 bases and V by 4 bases; bases with no gene match: 7. The CDR3 region is CASSAGTGRKETQYF. The CDR3 nucleotides read TGTGCCAGCAGCGCAGGGACAGGGAGGAAAGAGACCCAGTACTTC.

To note about this clonotype: Possible read error: a much larger clone is one base away. The CDR3 sequence is CASSLSRATIEKLFF. Here the CDR3 DNA reads TGTGCCAGCAGTTTAAGCAGGGCCACTATTGAAAAACTGTTTTTT. This sequence joins TRBV12-3 or TRBV12-4 and TRBJ1-4, with D maybe TRBD1 (5 bases). The CDR3 extends over 15 amino acids.

This clonotype was detected ten times or more. The chain joins TRBV30 to TRBJ1-1; D uncertain. The CDR3 loop spans 14 amino acids. Germline CDR1 GTSNPN, CDR2 SVGIG (reference sequence). V lost 4 bases and J 1 base, leaving 13 bases between the germline ends. Written as DNA, the CDR3 is TGTGCCTGGAATCCTCAAGGGCGGAACACTGAAGCTTTCTTT. This sequence encodes CAWNPQGRNTEAFF.

This clonotype was seen ten or more times. The chain carries TRBV20-1 and TRBJ1-1, with D hard to call. The CDR3 spans 11 residues. Per the germline V gene, CDR1 is DFQATT and CDR2 is SNEGSKA (reference sequence). The V end was cut by 7 bases, the J end by 1 base, with 7 bases between. Here the CDR3 DNA reads TGCAGTGTGGAGTCGAACACTGAAGCTTTCTTT. This translates into CSVESNTEAFF.

This clonotype was counted at least ten times. This chain links TRBV3-2 with TRBJ2-7. TRBV3-2 is a pseudogene. The CDR3 is made up of 11 amino acids. The CDR3, as DNA: TGTGCCAGCAGCCAGTCGTACGAGCAGTACTTC. This gives the protein CASSQSYEQYF.

This clonotype was recorded at least ten times. This chain uses TRBV20-1 with TRBJ2-3; D is undetermined. CDR1 and CDR2 (germline): DFQATT, SNEGSKA (reference sequence). V gave up 6 bases and J gave up 4 bases, with 11 bases separating them. CDR3 length equals 12 residues. The CDR3: CSAVGLADTQYF. CDR3 nucleotide sequence: TGCAGTGCGGTGGGCCTCGCAGATACGCAGTATTTT.

As to this clonotype: A much larger clone differs from this one at a single base, so this may be a read error. This sequence joins TRBV5-1 and TRBJ2-2; D is unresolved. Trimming left V 4 bases short and J 7 bases short, with 17 bases between. This CDR3 is built from 15 residues. Germline CDR1 is SGHRS and CDR2 is YFSETQ. CDR3 protein: CASSPMGLGDGELFF. The CDR3 DNA sequence: TGCGCCAGCAGCCCCATGGGCCTTGGGGACGGGGAGCTGTTTTTT. The whole variable domain, remainder taken from reference TRBV5-1 and TRBJ2-2, is KAGVTQTPRYLIKTRGQQVTLSCSPISGHRSVSWYQQTPGQGLQFLFEYFSETQRNKGNFPGRFSGRQFSNSRSEMNVSTLELGDSALYLCASSPMGLGDGELFFGEGSRLTVL.

This clonotype was observed at least ten times. The chain has TRBV6-5 and TRBJ1-1; no firm D call. The V end lost 6 bases, the J end lost 4 bases, and 9 bases lay between the germline ends. The CDR3 sequence is 12 residues long. Per germline, CDR1 MNHEY and CDR2 SVGAGI. The CDR3 spells CASSSPSTEAFF. The CDR3, as DNA: TGTGCCAGCAGCTCCCCAAGCACTGAAGCTTTCTTT.

This clonotype was observed a few times. A much more abundant neighbour one base away suggests this may be a read error. This chain connects TRBV6-5 to TRBJ1-1; TRBD1 matches at 11 bases. Germline-derived CDR1 and CDR2 are MNHEY and SVGAGI. The trim removed 2 bases at V and 6 bases at J, leaving 2 bases unmatched. This CDR3 is built from 14 residues. DNA of the CDR3: TGTGCCAGCAGTTACACGGGACAGGGGGCTGAAGCTTTCTTT. This translates into CASSYTGQGAEAFF.

This clonotype occurred many times. The gene calls are TRBV11-3 and TRBJ2-1; D perhaps matches TRBD2 (6 bases). Trimming took off 0 bases at V and 12 bases at J, with 15 bases between the two ends. CDR1 is SGHNT and CDR2 is YENEEA in the germline V gene. The CDR3 consists of 14 residues. CDR3: CASSLDLPGVGQFF. The CDR3 DNA follows: TGTGCCAGCAGCTTAGATCTACCGGGGGTCGGGCAGTTCTTC.

This clonotype occurred a few times. This sequence joins TRBV5-1 and TRBJ2-7, with D perhaps matching TRBD1 (5 bases). The V gene lost 3 bases and the J gene lost 2 bases, with 18 bases spanning the gap. This CDR3 is built from 16 residues. The germline V gene encodes CDR1 SGHRS and CDR2 YFSETQ. The CDR3 region has the DNA TGCGCCAGCAGCTCTGGCCCTCTTCAGGGTACCTACGAGCAGTACTTC. As protein: CASSSGPLQGTYEQYF.

This clonotype appeared many times. The CDR3: CASRKGQGFYNEQFF. CDR3 sequence (DNA): TGTGCCAGCAGAAAAGGACAGGGGTTCTACAATGAGCAGTTCTTC. V is TRBV12-3 or TRBV12-4 and J is TRBJ2-1; 9 nucleotides match TRBD1. The junction had 6 bases not matched to a gene; V was cut back by 6 bases and J by 3 bases. CDR3 length: 15 amino acids.

This clonotype was picked up many times. V usage is TRBV6-5 and J usage is TRBJ2-5, with 7 bases lining up with TRBD2. Germline lookup yields CDR1 MNHEY and CDR2 SVGAGI. The CDR3 length is 15 residues. The J segment lost 7 bases and the V segment lost 4 bases, leaving 12 bases of the junction unmatched. The CDR3 DNA reads as TGTGCCAGCAGTTCGAGCGGGGTATCCACTGGGACCCAGTACTTC. Translated, it gives CASSSSGVSTGTQYF.

Points on this clonotype: Compared with germline, one end of the junction differs, possibly owing to a read error. The rearrangement links TRBV20-1 to TRBJ1-6, with 12 nucleotides matching TRBD1. CDR1 and CDR2 (germline): DFQATT, SNEGSKA (reference sequence). This CDR3 contains 16 residues. The CDR3 spells CSANPVPGQGASALHF. The CDR3 DNA follows: TGCAGTGCTAATCCGGTACCGGGACAGGGGGCTTCAGCCCTCCACTTT.